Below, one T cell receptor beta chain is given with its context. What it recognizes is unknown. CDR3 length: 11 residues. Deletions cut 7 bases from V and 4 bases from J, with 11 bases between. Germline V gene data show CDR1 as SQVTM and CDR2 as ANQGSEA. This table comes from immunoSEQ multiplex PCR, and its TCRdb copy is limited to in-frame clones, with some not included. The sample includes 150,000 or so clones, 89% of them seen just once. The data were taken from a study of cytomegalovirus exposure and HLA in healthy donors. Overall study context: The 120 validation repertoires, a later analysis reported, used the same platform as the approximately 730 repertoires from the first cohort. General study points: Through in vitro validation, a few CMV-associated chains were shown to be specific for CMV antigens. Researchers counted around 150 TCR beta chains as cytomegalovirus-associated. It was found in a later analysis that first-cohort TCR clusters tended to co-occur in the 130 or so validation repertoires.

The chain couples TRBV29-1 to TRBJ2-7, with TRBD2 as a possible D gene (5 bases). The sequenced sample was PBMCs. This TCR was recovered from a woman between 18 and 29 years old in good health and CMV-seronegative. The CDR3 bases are TGCAGCGCCGGGGAGCGTTACGAGCAGTACTTC. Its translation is CSAGERYEQYF.